Listed below are T cell receptor beta chains from one sample, sequenced in a study of OX40 agonist ivuxolimab in advanced cancers. Measured with immunoSEQ multiplex PCR; TCRdb has only the in-frame clones, and not every one. Counted here are fewer than 85,000 clones, just under 90% occurring once; the ten biggest clones make up more than 2.5%. The sequencing used CD4+ or CD8+ T cells sorted from blood, collected in a trial of the OX40 agonist ivuxolimab. These receptors all come from an adult with an advanced solid tumor such as melanoma, head and neck, liver or kidney cancer. Both conserved end residues are part of each CDR3. D genes are given only for firm matches. Some rows have no size entry. The others give once, few or many, or a class for an expanded clone.

V gene: TRBV18; D gene: TRBD2; clone size: .; J gene: TRBJ2-1; CDR3 length: 15; CDR3 DNA: TGTGCCAGCTCACTAGCGGGCGGACTCGGAAATGAGCAGTTCTTC; CDR3 protein: CASSLAGGLGNEQFF
V gene: TRBV5-4; D gene: .; clone size: .; J gene: TRBJ1-1; CDR3 length: 18; CDR3 DNA: TGTGCCAGCAGCTTGCGCCTGGGGTTAGCTGACCCGAACACTGAAGCTTTCTTT; CDR3 protein: CASSLRLGLADPNTEAFF
V gene: TRBV11-2; D gene: .; clone size: .; J gene: TRBJ2-1; CDR3 length: 19; CDR3 DNA: TGTGCCAGCTCTTCCCCGGGGCCCCTCGGCTGGGTAGCCTACAATGAGCAGTTCTTC; CDR3 protein: CASSSPGPLGWVAYNEQFF
V gene: TRBV6-1; D gene: .; clone size: .; J gene: TRBJ1-1; CDR3 length: 13; CDR3 DNA: TGTGCCAGCAGTGAAACAAGATACACTGAAGCTTTCTTT; CDR3 protein: CASSETRYTEAFF
V gene: TRBV7-6; D gene: .; clone size: .; J gene: TRBJ2-7; CDR3 length: 15; CDR3 DNA: TGTGCCAGCAGCTTATCGGCGGATTTATCGAGCGAGCAGTACTTC; CDR3 protein: CASSLSADLSSEQYF
V gene: TRBV9; D gene: TRBD1; clone size: .; J gene: TRBJ2-3; CDR3 length: 14; CDR3 DNA: TGTGCCAGCAGCGTAGGAAGGGGGCGGGATACGCAGTATTTT; CDR3 protein: CASSVGRGRDTQYF
V gene: TRBV19; D gene: .; clone size: .; J gene: TRBJ2-2; CDR3 length: 14; CDR3 DNA: TGTGCCAGTAGATTTAGAGGGGCCGACGGGGAGCTGTTTTTT; CDR3 protein: CASRFRGADGELFF
V gene: TRBV6-5; D gene: .; clone size: .; J gene: TRBJ1-5; CDR3 length: 14; CDR3 DNA: TGTGCCAGCAGGAAGGGTCGGAGCAATCAGCCCCAGCATTTT; CDR3 protein: CASRKGRSNQPQHF
V gene: TRBV5-6; D gene: .; clone size: .; J gene: TRBJ2-5; CDR3 length: 15; CDR3 DNA: TGTGCCAGCAGCTTGGTACGGCAGTACCAAGAGACCCAGTACTTC; CDR3 protein: CASSLVRQYQETQYF
V gene: TRBV4-1; D gene: .; clone size: .; J gene: TRBJ1-1; CDR3 length: 17; CDR3 DNA: TGCGCCAGCAGCCCCCCCGAGACAGACACCTCGAACACTGAAGCTTTCTTT; CDR3 protein: CASSPPETDTSNTEAFF
V gene: TRBV5-4; D gene: .; clone size: few; J gene: TRBJ1-1; CDR3 length: 16; CDR3 DNA: TGTGCCAGCAGCTTAGGGAAAGGAGGGATGAACACTGAAGCTTTCTTT; CDR3 protein: CASSLGKGGMNTEAFF
V gene: TRBV5-1; D gene: .; clone size: .; J gene: TRBJ2-5; CDR3 length: 14; CDR3 DNA: TGCGCCAGCAGCTCCCCGGAGGGGGCAGAGACCCAGTACTTC; CDR3 protein: CASSSPEGAETQYF
V gene: TRBV30; D gene: TRBD1; clone size: .; J gene: TRBJ2-7; CDR3 length: 13; CDR3 DNA: TGTGCCGGCGGGGACAGGGGACCATACGAGCAGTACTTC; CDR3 protein: CAGGDRGPYEQYF
V gene: TRBV6-1; D gene: .; clone size: .; J gene: TRBJ2-5; CDR3 length: 14; CDR3 DNA: TGTGCCAGCAGATGGGGCCAACGCCAGGAGACCCAGTACTTC; CDR3 protein: CASRWGQRQETQYF
V gene: TRBV6-1; D gene: TRBD1; clone size: .; J gene: TRBJ2-7; CDR3 length: 14; CDR3 DNA: TGTGCCAGCAGCCCTCAAGGGGGCCGGTACGAGCAGTACTTC; CDR3 protein: CASSPQGGRYEQYF
V gene: TRBV7-8; D gene: .; clone size: .; J gene: TRBJ2-7; CDR3 length: 16; CDR3 DNA: TGTGCCAGCAGCTTAGCGCTAAGATCATCCGACTACGAGCAGTACTTC; CDR3 protein: CASSLALRSSDYEQYF
V gene: TRBV19; D gene: TRBD1; clone size: .; J gene: TRBJ1-2; CDR3 length: 16; CDR3 DNA: TGTGCCAGTAGTCGTCGACAGGGCGAAGCTAACTATGGCTACACCTTC; CDR3 protein: CASSRRQGEANYGYTF
V gene: TRBV10-3; D gene: .; clone size: .; J gene: TRBJ1-4; CDR3 length: 13; CDR3 DNA: TGTGCCAGCCACAGGGAGACTAATGAAAAACTGTTTTTT; CDR3 protein: CASHRETNEKLFF
V gene: TRBV6-1; D gene: .; clone size: .; J gene: TRBJ1-4; CDR3 length: 15; CDR3 DNA: TGTGCCAGCAGTGAACGGGGTCAGGGGATGGTAAAACTGTTTTTT; CDR3 protein: CASSERGQGMVKLFF
V gene: TRBV27; D gene: .; clone size: .; J gene: TRBJ2-7; CDR3 length: 14; CDR3 DNA: TGTGCCAGCAGTTTAAACGGACAGTCCTACGAGCAGTACTTC; CDR3 protein: CASSLNGQSYEQYF
V gene: TRBV7-8; D gene: .; clone size: .; J gene: TRBJ2-3; CDR3 length: 16; CDR3 DNA: TGTGCCAGCAGCTTACGACGCAGGCCCAGCACAGATACGCAGTATTTT; CDR3 protein: CASSLRRRPSTDTQYF
V gene: TRBV5-1; D gene: TRBD1; clone size: once; J gene: TRBJ1-4; CDR3 length: 13; CDR3 DNA: TGCGCCAGCAGCCCACAGGGGAATGAAAAACTGTTTTTT; CDR3 protein: CASSPQGNEKLFF
V gene: TRBV30; D gene: .; clone size: .; J gene: TRBJ1-5; CDR3 length: 13; CDR3 DNA: TGTGCCTGGAGTTTAGGAGGGGGGGCAGCCCAGCATTTT; CDR3 protein: CAWSLGGGAAQHF
V gene: TRBV6-5; D gene: TRBD2; clone size: .; J gene: TRBJ2-1; CDR3 length: 15; CDR3 DNA: TGTGCCAGCAGAAGTGGGACTAGCGGGATGAATGAGCAGTTCTTC; CDR3 protein: CASRSGTSGMNEQFF
V gene: TRBV7-9; D gene: .; clone size: .; J gene: TRBJ1-6; CDR3 length: 13; CDR3 DNA: TGTGCCAGCAGCTTAGCAGGAAATTCACCCCTCCACTTT; CDR3 protein: CASSLAGNSPLHF